The 20 T cell receptor beta chains reported below all come from one sample, sequenced in a study of cytomegalovirus exposure and HLA in healthy donors (dated by TCRdb to about 2017). The library was generated by the immunoSEQ multiplex PCR assay. Imported from immuneACCESS, the table was reduced by TCRdb to in-frame sequences with V and J called. These copies leave out some clones; in studies compared against another copy, an unresolved V gene accounts for under half, and the cause of the remainder is not known. The sample includes some 100,000 clones, with around 88% observed a single time. The top ten constitute about 1.7% of the sample. The sequenced sample was PBMCs. The receptor source for this set is a young man in good health and CMV-seronegative.

This clone showed up just once. The gene calls are TRBV7-2 and TRBJ2-3, with D possibly matching TRBD2 (7 bases). Germline lookup yields CDR1 SGHTA and CDR2 FQGNSA. Trimming pared 4 bases from V and 3 bases from J, leaving 11 bases between. The CDR3 totals 14 residues. The CDR3 protein is CASSWGGGTDTQYF. CDR3 DNA sequence: TGTGCCAGCAGCTGGGGAGGGGGAACAGATACGCAGTATTTT.

The chain combines TRBV27 with TRBJ2-7; 9 bases are shared with TRBD1. Germline values: CDR1 MNHEY, CDR2 SMNVEV (reference sequence). The CDR3 loop spans 16 amino acids. Trimming cost V 3 bases and J 2 bases; bases outside gene matches: 8. CDR3 sequence reads: CASSFARQGGPYEQYF. Here the CDR3 DNA reads TGTGCCAGCAGTTTCGCTAGACAGGGGGGACCCTACGAGCAGTACTTC.

The chain recombines TRBV19 with TRBJ1-5, with D possibly matching TRBD1 (5 bases). The CDR3 is made up of 16 amino acids. V lost 1 base to trimming and J lost 1 base, with 11 bases between them. Germline lookup yields CDR1 LNHDA and CDR2 SQIVND (reference sequence). This CDR3 reads CASSIGGGLSNQPQHF. The CDR3 region has the DNA TGTGCCAGTAGTATAGGGGGGGGTTTAAGCAATCAGCCCCAGCATTTT.

The chain is built from TRBV7-9 and TRBJ1-1; no clear D gene. Trimming removed 5 bases from V and 5 bases from J, with 12 bases in between. In germline, CDR1 is SEHNR, CDR2 FQNEAQ (reference sequence). The CDR3 contains 13 residues. Here the CDR3 DNA reads TGTGCCAGCAGCCGGTCCCACGGGACTGAAGCTTTCTTT. Translation: CASSRSHGTEAFF.

The rearrangement uses TRBV25-1 and TRBJ1-2, with D perhaps matching TRBD1 (6 bases). Trimming removed 4 bases at V and 7 bases at J, with 22 bases between. Germline CDR1 is MGHDK and CDR2 is SYGVNS. The CDR3 extends over 16 amino acids. The CDR3 loop is CASSGESGPGVGGYTF. In DNA, the CDR3 is TGTGCCAGCAGTGGAGAATCGGGACCAGGGGTGGGTGGCTACACCTTC.

CDR3: CASRGGAKGYTF. CDR3 in DNA: TGTGCCAGCCGCGGGGGCGCAAAGGGCTACACCTTC. The chain joins TRBV28 to TRBJ1-2, with D possibly TRBD1 on 6 matching bases. The CDR3 has 12 amino acids. Trimming stripped 8 bases from V and 8 bases from J, with 15 bases between. Germline V CDR1 and CDR2: MDHEN, SYDVKM.

V is TRBV2 and J is TRBJ2-3; 10 bases fit TRBD2. From germline, CDR1 is SNHLY and CDR2 FYNNEI. With 3 bases clipped from V and 0 bases from J, the junction kept 3 bases outside the gene matches. This CDR3 region has 16 residues. CDR3 amino acids: CASSEPSGSSTDTQYF. CDR3 bases: TGTGCCAGCAGTGAGCCTAGCGGGAGTAGCACAGATACGCAGTATTTT.

The chain couples TRBV11-2 to TRBJ1-6; possibly TRBD1 for D (6 bases). Per germline, CDR1 SGHAT and CDR2 FQNNGV. V was trimmed by 5 bases and J by 1 base, leaving 15 bases between them. The CDR3 spans 17 residues. The CDR3 bases are TGTGCCAGCAGCCTGAGGGGGGGCAGGTCCTATAATTCACCCCTCCACTTT. It yields the protein CASSLRGGRSYNSPLHF.

The genes are TRBV4-3 and TRBJ2-1, with TRBD2 matching over 8 bases. The V and J ends lost 2 bases and 4 bases, in that order; junction bases with no gene match: 4. Germline CDR1 and CDR2: LGHNA and YSLEER. This CDR3 has 15 residues. The CDR3 is CASSQSGGRYNEQFF. CDR3 coding DNA: TGCGCCAGCAGCCAAAGCGGGGGACGGTACAATGAGCAGTTCTTC.

In its sample, this clone was seen once. V is TRBV5-1 and J is TRBJ2-5; 9 bases map to TRBD1. CDR3 length equals 14 residues. With 0 bases clipped from V and 3 bases from J, the junction kept 0 bases outside the gene matches. Germline-derived CDR1 and CDR2 are SGHRS and YFSETQ. CDR3 region: CASSLGTGEETQYF. DNA for the CDR3: TGCGCCAGCAGCTTGGGGACAGGGGAAGAGACCCAGTACTTC.

The CDR3 spells CASSWGTGYQETQYF. Written as DNA, the CDR3 is TGCGCCAGCAGCTGGGGGACAGGGTACCAAGAGACCCAGTACTTC. This chain uses TRBV5-1 with TRBJ2-5; 9 nucleotides agree with TRBD1. The germline gives CDR1 SGHRS, CDR2 YFSETQ. The length of the CDR3 is 15 residues. J lost 0 bases, V lost 3 bases, and 3 bases had no gene match.

J is TRBJ1-1 and V is TRBV9, with 9 bases fitting TRBD1. CDR1 SGDLS and CDR2 YYNGEE come from the germline V gene. This CDR3 is built from 14 residues. After removal of 3 bases from V and 4 bases from J, the junction contained 4 bases not matched to a gene. The chain's CDR3 is CASSDTGGLTEAFF. For the CDR3, the DNA is TGTGCCAGCAGCGACACAGGGGGCCTCACTGAAGCTTTCTTT.

This rearrangement joins TRBV28 to TRBJ2-2, with 8 positions matching TRBD2. This CDR3 has 19 amino acids. CDR1 and CDR2 (germline): MDHEN, SYDVKM. The V and J ends lost 7 bases and 1 base, in that order; junction bases with no gene match: 17. CDR3 sequence (DNA): TGTGCCAGCACCCACTTCATAACCGGGAGGGATCTGAACACCGGGGAGCTGTTTTTT. It codes for CASTHFITGRDLNTGELFF.

The genes are TRBV6-1 and TRBJ2-1; no definite D call. Germline assignment: CDR1 MNHNS and CDR2 SASEGT. The CDR3 runs to 13 residues. With 0 bases removed from V and 5 bases from J, the gap between germline ends came to 5 bases. The CDR3 nucleotides read TGTGCCAGCAGTGAAGCGTCTCACAATGAGCAGTTCTTC. Protein sequence: CASSEASHNEQFF.

The chain couples TRBV28 to TRBJ2-3; 15 bases agree with TRBD2. In germline, CDR1 is MDHEN, CDR2 SYDVKM. J was trimmed by 1 base and V by 7 bases; bases with no gene match: 9. The CDR3 runs 18 residues. CDR3 protein: CASIIFGLAGGCTDTQYF. CDR3 DNA: TGTGCCAGCATCATCTTCGGACTAGCGGGAGGGTGCACAGATACGCAGTATTTT. Variable domain in full (rest from reference TRBV28 and TRBJ2-3): DVKVTQSSRYLVKRTGEKVFLECVQDMDHENMFWYRQDPGLGLRLIYFSYDVKMKEKGDIPEGYSVSREKKERFSLILESASTNQTSMYLCASIIFGLAGGCTDTQYFGPGTRLTVL.

The rearrangement links TRBV10-3 to TRBJ2-6, with D perhaps TRBD2 (7 bases). V lost 8 bases and J lost 1, with 18 bases in between. Germline assignment: CDR1 ENHRY and CDR2 SYGVKD. The CDR3 is 17 residues long. The CDR3: CAIQGTTRISGANVLTF. The CDR3 DNA sequence: TGTGCCATCCAGGGGACTACAAGGATTTCTGGGGCCAACGTCCTGACTTTC.

This clone was seen only once. The chain couples TRBV28 to TRBJ1-6; D call uncertain. Trimming removed 4 bases from V and 0 bases from J, with 16 bases in between. CDR1 and CDR2 from the germline V gene are MDHEN and SYDVKM. CDR3 length: 18 residues. The CDR3 sequence: CASSSSGVLGSYNSPLHF. The CDR3, as DNA: TGTGCCAGCAGTTCGAGCGGGGTTTTAGGCTCCTATAATTCACCCCTCCACTTT.

This clone was recorded a few times. V gene TRBV28 combines with J gene TRBJ2-7, with 8 bases matching TRBD1. Germline CDR1 and CDR2: MDHEN and SYDVKM. There are 14 residues in the CDR3. The ends lost 6 bases at V and 7 bases at J; junction bases unmatched: 11. CDR3 loop: CASRGTGLREEQYF. For the CDR3, the DNA is TGTGCCAGCAGGGGGACAGGACTCCGTGAGGAGCAGTACTTC.

This rearrangement joins TRBV27 to TRBJ2-7; 7 bases map to TRBD1. The ends lost 2 bases at V and 5 bases at J; junction bases unmatched: 12. The germline CDR1 and CDR2 sequences are MNHEY and SMNVEV (reference sequence). This CDR3 has 16 residues. The CDR3 sequence is CASSLLFGTVLHEQYF. Written as DNA, the CDR3 is TGTGCCAGCAGTTTACTTTTTGGGACAGTGCTCCACGAGCAGTACTTC.

V and J are TRBV2 and TRBJ1-5; possible D gene TRBD1, 5 bases. Germline CDR1 and CDR2: SNHLY and FYNNEI. V was clipped by 8 bases and J by 3 bases, with 20 bases between them. CDR3 length: 16 residues. The CDR3 nucleotides are TGTGCCAGCGGAATTTCCGGGGGAGGACTCAATCAGCCCCAGCATTTT. It yields the protein CASGISGGGLNQPQHF.